This TCR beta chain is from a study of blood T cell repertoires in COVID-19. The CDR3 length is 13 residues. With V trimmed by 8 bases and J by 1 base, 2 bases remained unmatched. CDR1 MNHEY and CDR2 SVGAGI come from the germline V gene. The table came from immunoSEQ multiplex PCR; TCRdb's copy has only in-frame clones and leaves some out. The repertoire has around 260,000 clones, around 82% of them found once; the top ten carry more than 15%. The V call is TRBV6-5, the J call TRBJ2-3, with 8 bases fitting TRBD2. The receptor comes from a person in their 70s with COVID-19, enrolled during active disease. The sequenced material came from peripheral blood. CDR3 sequence: CASGLAGTDTQYF. The CDR3 DNA reads TGTGCCAGCGGACTAGCTGGCACAGATACGCAGTATTTT.